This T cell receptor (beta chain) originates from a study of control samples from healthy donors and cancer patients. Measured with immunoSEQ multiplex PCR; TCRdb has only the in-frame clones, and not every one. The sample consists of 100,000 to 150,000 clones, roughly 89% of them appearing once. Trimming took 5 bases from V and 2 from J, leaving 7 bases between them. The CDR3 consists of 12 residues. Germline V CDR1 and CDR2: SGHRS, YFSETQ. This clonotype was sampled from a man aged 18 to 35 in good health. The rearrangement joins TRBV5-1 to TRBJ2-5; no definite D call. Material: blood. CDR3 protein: CASRDNQETQYF. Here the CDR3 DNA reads TGCGCCAGCAGAGACAATCAAGAGACCCAGTACTTC.